This T cell receptor (beta chain) was identified during a study of shared clonotypes between healthy human individuals. Repertoires were generated with immunoSEQ multiplex PCR, while TCRdb's copy carries only in-frame clones and drops some. The table lists about 670,000 clones, 72% of them singletons. CDR3 length equals 18 residues. Germline assignment: CDR1 LGHNT and CDR2 FRNRAP. Trimming removed 6 bases from V and 6 bases from J; junction bases left unmatched: 17. Material: memory CD4+ T cells sorted from blood. Subset meaning: CD45RA-negative fraction. This receptor was taken from a young woman in good health. The chain combines TRBV12-5 with TRBJ2-7; 13 positions agree with TRBD2. CDR3 protein: CASGRAGLAGEDVSEQYF. CDR3 sequence (DNA): TGTGCTAGTGGAAGAGCCGGACTAGCGGGAGAGGATGTGAGCGAGCAGTACTTC.